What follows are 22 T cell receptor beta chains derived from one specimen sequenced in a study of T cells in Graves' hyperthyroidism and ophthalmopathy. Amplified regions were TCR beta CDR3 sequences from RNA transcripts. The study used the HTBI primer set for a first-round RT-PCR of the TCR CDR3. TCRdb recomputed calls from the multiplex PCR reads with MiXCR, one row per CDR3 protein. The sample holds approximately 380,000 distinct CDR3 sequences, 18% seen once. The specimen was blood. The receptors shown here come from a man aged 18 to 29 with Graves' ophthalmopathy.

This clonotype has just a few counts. CDR3 nucleotides: TGCGCCAGCAGCTTGGACGGGACAGGGGACCCCGGGGAGCTGTTTTTT. Residues: CASSLDGTGDPGELFF. The chain carries TRBV5-1 and TRBJ2-2, with 10 bases that match TRBD1. There are 16 residues in the CDR3. Germline V gives CDR1 SGHRS, CDR2 YFSETQ. The junction had 5 bases not matched to a gene; V was cut back by 0 bases and J by 6 bases.

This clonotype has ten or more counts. CDR3 sequence (DNA): TGTGCCACCAGTGATTTCCCCAACAGGGGTGATGAGCAGTTCTTC. This gives the protein CATSDFPNRGDEQFF. V is TRBV24-1 and J is TRBJ2-1; 7 bases fit TRBD1. Germline V gives CDR1 KGHDR, CDR2 SFDVKD. This CDR3 is built from 15 residues. J gave up 8 bases and V 1 base, and 7 bases lay outside the gene matches.

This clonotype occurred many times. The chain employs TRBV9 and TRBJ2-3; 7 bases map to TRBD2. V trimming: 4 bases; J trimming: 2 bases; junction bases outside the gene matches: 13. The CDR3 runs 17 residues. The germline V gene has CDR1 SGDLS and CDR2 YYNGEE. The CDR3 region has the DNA TGTGCCAGCAGCAGAGGGGCTAGCGGAGGAATCACAGATACGCAGTATTTT. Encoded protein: CASSRGASGGITDTQYF.

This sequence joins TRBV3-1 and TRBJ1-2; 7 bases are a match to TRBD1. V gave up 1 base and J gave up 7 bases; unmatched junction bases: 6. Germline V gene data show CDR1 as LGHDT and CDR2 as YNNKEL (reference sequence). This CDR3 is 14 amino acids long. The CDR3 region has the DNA TGTGCCAGCAGCCAAGGAAGAGGGGGCGTTGGCTACACCTTC. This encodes CASSQGRGGVGYTF.

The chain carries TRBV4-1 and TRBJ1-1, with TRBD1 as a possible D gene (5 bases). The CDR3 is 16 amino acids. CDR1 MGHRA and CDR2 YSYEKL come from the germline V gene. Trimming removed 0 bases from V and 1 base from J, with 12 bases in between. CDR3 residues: CASSQEEGSRNTEAFF. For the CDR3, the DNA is TGCGCCAGCAGCCAAGAAGAGGGGTCCCGGAACACTGAAGCTTTCTTT.

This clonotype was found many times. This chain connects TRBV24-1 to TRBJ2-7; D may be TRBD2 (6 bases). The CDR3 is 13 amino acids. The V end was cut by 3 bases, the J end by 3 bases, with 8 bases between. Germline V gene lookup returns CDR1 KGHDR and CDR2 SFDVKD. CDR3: CATSDTGVYEQYF. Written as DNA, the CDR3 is TGTGCCACCAGTGATACGGGGGTCTACGAGCAGTACTTC.

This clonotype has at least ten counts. In DNA, the CDR3 is TGTGCCAGCAGCTTAGACAGGGGGCAAGGACACACTGAAGCTTTCTTT. It codes for CASSLDRGQGHTEAFF. The chain carries TRBV7-9 and TRBJ1-1; 9 bases map to TRBD1. This CDR3 has 16 amino acids. With 1 base clipped from V and 3 bases from J, the junction kept 6 bases outside the gene matches. CDR1 is SEHNR, CDR2 FQNEAQ, per germline (reference sequence).

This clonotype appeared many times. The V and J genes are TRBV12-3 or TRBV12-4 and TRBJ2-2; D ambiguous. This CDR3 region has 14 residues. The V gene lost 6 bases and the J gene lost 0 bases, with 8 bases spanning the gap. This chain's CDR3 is CASRRAANTGELFF. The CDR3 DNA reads TGTGCCAGCAGACGAGCCGCGAACACCGGGGAGCTGTTTTTT.

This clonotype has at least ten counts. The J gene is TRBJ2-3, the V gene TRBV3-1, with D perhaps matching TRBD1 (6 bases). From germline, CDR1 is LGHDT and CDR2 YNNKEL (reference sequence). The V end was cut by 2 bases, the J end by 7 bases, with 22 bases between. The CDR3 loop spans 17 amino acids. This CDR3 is CASSQTWDIEDGNTQYF. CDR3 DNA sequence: TGTGCCAGCAGCCAAACCTGGGACATCGAAGATGGCAATACGCAGTATTTT.

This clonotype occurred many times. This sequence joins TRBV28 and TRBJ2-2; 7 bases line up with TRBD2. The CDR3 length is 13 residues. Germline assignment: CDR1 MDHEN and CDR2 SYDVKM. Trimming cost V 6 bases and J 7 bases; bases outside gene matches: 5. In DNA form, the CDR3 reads TGTGCCAGCAGCCTCGGGGGGATCGGGGAGCTGTTTTTT. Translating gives CASSLGGIGELFF.

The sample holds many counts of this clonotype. The chain's CDR3 is CASRPPNRGLNTGELFF. As DNA, the CDR3 is TGTGCCAGCAGACCTCCTAACAGGGGCCTTAACACCGGGGAGCTGTTTTTT. The chain couples TRBV27 to TRBJ2-2, with 7 bases that match TRBD1. CDR1 is MNHEY, CDR2 SMNVEV, per germline (reference sequence). CDR3 length equals 17 residues. V lost 6 bases to trimming and J lost 2 bases; unmatched junction nucleotides: 12.

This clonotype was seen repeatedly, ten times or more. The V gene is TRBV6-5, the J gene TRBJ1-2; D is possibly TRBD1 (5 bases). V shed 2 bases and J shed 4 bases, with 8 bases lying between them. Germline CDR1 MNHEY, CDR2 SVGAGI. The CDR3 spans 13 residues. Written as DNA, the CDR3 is TGTGCCAGCAGTTACAGGGGCCTCTATGGCTACACCTTC. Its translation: CASSYRGLYGYTF.

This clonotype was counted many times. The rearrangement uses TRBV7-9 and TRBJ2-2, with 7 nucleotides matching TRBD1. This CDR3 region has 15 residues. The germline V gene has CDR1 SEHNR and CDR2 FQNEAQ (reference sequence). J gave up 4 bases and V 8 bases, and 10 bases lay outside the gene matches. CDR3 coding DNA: TGTGCCAGCGAGCCCGGGACAGTCAGCACCGGGGAGCTGTTTTTT. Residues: CASEPGTVSTGELFF.

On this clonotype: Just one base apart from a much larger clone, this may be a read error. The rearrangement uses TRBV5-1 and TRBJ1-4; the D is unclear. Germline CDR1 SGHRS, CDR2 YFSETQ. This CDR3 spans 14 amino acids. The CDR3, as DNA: TGCGCCAGCAAGGTCGAAACAACTAGTGAAAAACTGTTTTTT. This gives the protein CASKVETTSEKLFF. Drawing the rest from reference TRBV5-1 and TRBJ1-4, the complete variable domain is KAGVTQTPRYLIKTRGQQVTLSCSPISGHRSVSWYQQTPGQGLQFLFEYFSETQRNKGNFPGRFSGRQFSNSRSEMNVSTLELGDSALYLCASKVETTSEKLFFGSGTQLSVL.

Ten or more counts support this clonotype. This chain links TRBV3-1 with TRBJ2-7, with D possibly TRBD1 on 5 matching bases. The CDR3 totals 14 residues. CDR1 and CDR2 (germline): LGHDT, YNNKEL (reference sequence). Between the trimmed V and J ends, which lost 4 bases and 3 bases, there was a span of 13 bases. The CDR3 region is CASSLDSPGYEQYF. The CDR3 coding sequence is TGTGCCAGCAGCCTCGACAGCCCCGGCTACGAGCAGTACTTC.

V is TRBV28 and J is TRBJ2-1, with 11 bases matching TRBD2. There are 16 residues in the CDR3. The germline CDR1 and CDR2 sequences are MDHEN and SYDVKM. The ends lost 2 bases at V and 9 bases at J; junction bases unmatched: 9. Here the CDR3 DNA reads TGTGCCAGCAGTTTAAGGGCTAGCGGGGGGCGGGGTGAGCAGTTCTTC. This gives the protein CASSLRASGGRGEQFF.

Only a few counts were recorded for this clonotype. The CDR3 region is CASSYSGQGISQPQHF. CDR3 in DNA: TGTGCCAGCAGTTACTCGGGACAGGGGATCTCTCAGCCCCAGCATTTT. V and J are TRBV6-2 or TRBV6-3 and TRBJ1-5; 10 bases line up with TRBD1. The length of the CDR3 is 16 residues. Trimming removed 0 bases from V and 6 bases from J; junction bases left unmatched: 5. CDR1 MNHEY and CDR2 SVGEGT come from the germline V gene.

CDR3 amino acids: CASSVRTGANTGELFF. In DNA, the CDR3 is TGTGCCAGCAGCGTCCGGACAGGAGCGAACACCGGGGAGCTGTTTTTT. The chain carries TRBV9 and TRBJ2-2; 7 positions agree with TRBD1. The ends lost 2 bases at V and 0 bases at J; junction bases unmatched: 4. Germline CDR1 and CDR2: SGDLS and YYNGEE. CDR3 length: 16 residues.

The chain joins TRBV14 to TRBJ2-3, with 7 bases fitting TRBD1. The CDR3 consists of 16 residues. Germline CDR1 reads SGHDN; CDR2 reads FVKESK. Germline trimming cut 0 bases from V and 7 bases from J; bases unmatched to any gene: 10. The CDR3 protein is CASSQDLGTVIHTQYF. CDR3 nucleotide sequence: TGTGCCAGCAGCCAAGATTTAGGGACAGTCATACATACGCAGTATTTT.

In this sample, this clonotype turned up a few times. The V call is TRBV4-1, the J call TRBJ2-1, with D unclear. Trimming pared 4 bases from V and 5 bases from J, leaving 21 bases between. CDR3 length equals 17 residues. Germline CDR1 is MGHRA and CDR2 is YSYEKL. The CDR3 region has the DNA TGCGCCAGCAGCCGGCGGAACATGGGGATCGAACACAATGAGCAGTTCTTC. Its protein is CASSRRNMGIEHNEQFF.

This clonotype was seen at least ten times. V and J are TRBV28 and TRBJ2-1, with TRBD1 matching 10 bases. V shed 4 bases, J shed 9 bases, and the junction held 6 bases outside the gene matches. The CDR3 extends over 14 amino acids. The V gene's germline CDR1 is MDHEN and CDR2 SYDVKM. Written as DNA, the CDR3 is TGTGCCAGCAGTTCCGGGACAGGGGAGGGTGAGCAGTTCTTC. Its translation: CASSSGTGEGEQFF.

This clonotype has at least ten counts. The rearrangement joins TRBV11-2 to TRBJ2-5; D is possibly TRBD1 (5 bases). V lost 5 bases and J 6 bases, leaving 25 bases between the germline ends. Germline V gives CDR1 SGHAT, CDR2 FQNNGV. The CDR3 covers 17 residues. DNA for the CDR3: TGTGCCAGCAGCCTTCTACCAGGGCCCCTAGAGTTGAAGACCCAGTACTTC. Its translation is CASSLLPGPLELKTQYF.